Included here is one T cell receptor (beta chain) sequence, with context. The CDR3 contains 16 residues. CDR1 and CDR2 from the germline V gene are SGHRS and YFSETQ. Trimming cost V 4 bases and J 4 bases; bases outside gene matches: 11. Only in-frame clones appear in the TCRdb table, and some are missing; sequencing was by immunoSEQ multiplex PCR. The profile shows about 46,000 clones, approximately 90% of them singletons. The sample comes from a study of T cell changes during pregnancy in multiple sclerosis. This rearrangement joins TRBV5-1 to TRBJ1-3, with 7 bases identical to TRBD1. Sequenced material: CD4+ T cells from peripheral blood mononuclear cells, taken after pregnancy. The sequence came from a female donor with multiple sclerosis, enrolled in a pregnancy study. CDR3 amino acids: CASSSTSGGEGNTIYF. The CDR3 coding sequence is TGCGCCAGCAGCAGTACCTCAGGGGGAGAAGGAAACACCATATATTTT.